These 20 T cell receptor beta chains came from one sample sequenced in a study of T cell repertoires in cytomegalovirus infection. TCRdb independently ran MiXCR on the reads; one entry per CDR3 protein. The sample lists approximately 730,000 distinct CDR3 sequences; about 28% were seen once. No antigens are known for them. The source was cultured CD8+ T cells from PBMCs, collected from culture after CMV antigen stimulation. The receptors derive from a human donor in good health (CMV status not recorded). Some clones in this sample may be carry-over from other donors' samples.

Comments on this clonotype: Being one base from a much bigger clone, this may be a read error. The chain recombines TRBV7-2 with TRBJ2-4; D may be TRBD1 or TRBD2 (6 bases each). The germline CDR1 and CDR2 sequences are SGHTA and FQGNSA. V lost 0 bases and J lost 2, with 17 bases in between. The CDR3 spans 18 residues. CDR3 residues: CASSLARAGTWTKNIQYF. As DNA, the CDR3 is TGTGCCAGCAGCTTAGCGAGGGCGGGGACATGGACCAAAAACATTCAGTACTTC.

This clonotype was observed a handful of times. This chain joins TRBV4-1 and TRBJ2-1, with TRBD2 matching 8 bases. The V and J ends lost 0 bases and 7 bases, in that order; junction bases with no gene match: 8. In germline, CDR1 is MGHRA, CDR2 YSYEKL. The CDR3 runs to 16 residues. The CDR3 loop is CASSQDPGGGWNEQFF. The CDR3 nucleotides are TGCGCCAGCAGCCAAGATCCGGGGGGGGGCTGGAATGAGCAGTTCTTC.

The V call is TRBV4-1, the J call TRBJ2-2, with D possibly TRBD1 on 6 matching bases. The ends were cut back, 3 bases at V and 3 bases at J, with 14 bases in the middle. The length of the CDR3 is 16 residues. The germline CDR1 and CDR2 sequences are MGHRA and YSYEKL. CDR3 coding DNA: TGCGCCAGCAGCCATGGACCGGGACACTACACCGGGGAGCTGTTTTTT. Its protein product is CASSHGPGHYTGELFF.

The rearrangement joins TRBV6-2 or TRBV6-3 to TRBJ2-1, with D unclear. This CDR3 spans 18 amino acids. Trimming took 2 bases from V and 0 from J, leaving 17 bases between them. Germline values: CDR1 MNHEY, CDR2 SVGEGT. CDR3 DNA sequence: TGTGCCAGCAGTTACGCCCCTTGGAGCGCGAGCTCCTACAATGAGCAGTTCTTC. It yields the protein CASSYAPWSASSYNEQFF.

Here the CDR3 reads CASGLAGRDNEQFF. In DNA form, the CDR3 reads TGTGCTAGTGGTTTAGCGGGCAGGGACAATGAGCAGTTCTTC. V usage is TRBV12-5 and J usage is TRBJ2-1, with a tentative D call TRBD2 (6 bases). Germline lookup yields CDR1 LGHNT and CDR2 FRNRAP. This CDR3 contains 14 residues. Trimming shortened V by 3 bases and J by 5 bases, and 11 bases separated the two germline ends.

This clonotype has a handful of counts. The chain uses TRBV7-9 and TRBJ2-1, with 12 bases identical to TRBD2. Germline V gene sequence: CDR1 SEHNR, CDR2 FQNEAQ (reference sequence). Unmatched junction bases numbered 5, after V lost 4 bases and J lost 4 bases. The CDR3 loop spans 16 amino acids. For the CDR3, the DNA is TGTGCCAGCAGCTCCCGGACTAGCGGGGTTTACAATGAGCAGTTCTTC. As protein: CASSSRTSGVYNEQFF. Complete variable domain (other parts from reference TRBV7-9 and TRBJ2-1): DTGVSQNPRHKITKRGQNVTFRCDPISEHNRLYWYRQTLGQGPEFLTYFQNEAQLEKSRLLSDRFSAERPKGSFSTLEIQRTEQGDSAMYLCASSSRTSGVYNEQFFGPGTRLTVL.

This clonotype was recorded at least ten times. This sequence joins TRBV7-9 and TRBJ1-1; possible D gene TRBD1, 6 bases. Trimming left V 5 bases short and J 0 bases short, with 16 bases between. Germline-derived CDR1 and CDR2 are SEHNR and FQNEAQ (reference sequence). The CDR3 totals 16 residues. The CDR3 region is CASSPPGGALNTEAFF. The CDR3 bases are TGTGCCAGCAGCCCTCCGGGGGGGGCCTTGAACACTGAAGCTTTCTTT. Based on the CDR3 plus reference TRBV7-9 and TRBJ1-1, the full variable domain is DTGVSQNPRHKITKRGQNVTFRCDPISEHNRLYWYRQTLGQGPEFLTYFQNEAQLEKSRLLSDRFSAERPKGSFSTLEIQRTEQGDSAMYLCASSPPGGALNTEAFFGQGTRLTVV.

There are a few counts of this clonotype. The chain couples TRBV5-1 to TRBJ1-2, with D possibly TRBD1 on 6 matching bases. The CDR3 covers 12 residues. The germline V and J ends were trimmed by 4 bases and 6 bases, with 10 bases remaining between them. From germline, CDR1 is SGHRS and CDR2 YFSETQ. CDR3 nucleotide sequence: TGCGCCAGCAGCAAGGACAGCGATGGCTACACCTTC. Translating gives CASSKDSDGYTF.

This chain joins TRBV18 and TRBJ1-6, with a tentative D call TRBD1 (5 bases). Germline lookup yields CDR1 KGHSH and CDR2 LQKENI. V gave up 0 bases and J gave up 8 bases, with 5 bases separating them. The CDR3 loop spans 13 amino acids. CDR3 sequence reads: CASSPPGDSPLHF. The CDR3 bases are TGTGCCAGCTCACCACCAGGGGATTCACCCCTCCACTTT.

The V gene is TRBV12-3 or TRBV12-4, the J gene TRBJ2-1; D might be TRBD1 (6 bases). Between the trimmed V and J ends, which lost 2 bases and 6 bases, there was a span of 14 bases. The CDR3 is made up of 15 amino acids. CDR3 DNA sequence: TGTGCCAGCAGTTTATCGGCGAGGGGGTTCAATGAGCAGTTCTTC. Translated, it gives CASSLSARGFNEQFF.

V usage is TRBV6-6 and J usage is TRBJ2-1; no clear D. CDR3 length: 14 residues. In germline, CDR1 is MNHNY, CDR2 SVGAGI (reference sequence). V dropped 7 bases and J dropped 2 bases, with 12 bases sitting between them. The CDR3 reads CASTGWGTYNEQFF. CDR3 nucleotides: TGTGCCAGCACCGGATGGGGTACCTACAATGAGCAGTTCTTC.

The chain uses TRBV7-9 and TRBJ2-7; D is unresolved. V lost 2 bases and J 0 bases, leaving 14 bases between the germline ends. Germline V gene lookup returns CDR1 SEHNR and CDR2 FQNEAQ (reference sequence). This CDR3 is 16 amino acids long. The CDR3 nucleotides are TGTGCCAGCAGCTTAACAACGAGCGCGAGCTCCTACGAGCAGTACTTC. Its protein is CASSLTTSASSYEQYF.

The J gene is TRBJ2-1, the V gene TRBV19, with D tentatively TRBD1 (6 bases). Germline-derived CDR1 and CDR2 are LNHDA and SQIVND (reference sequence). CDR3 length: 14 amino acids. Trimming took off 8 bases at V and 7 bases at J, with 18 bases between the two ends. CDR3 coding DNA: TGTGCCAGTCAATTTAGGGGGTCACGGAATGAGCAGTTCTTC. This gives the protein CASQFRGSRNEQFF.

This clonotype was picked up a small number of times. The chain employs TRBV6-5 and TRBJ1-6; D possibly corresponds to TRBD1 (6 bases). Deletions cut 0 bases from V and 10 bases from J, with 16 bases between. CDR1 MNHEY and CDR2 SVGAGI come from the germline V gene. The CDR3 extends over 16 amino acids. CDR3 sequence: CASSYSGTMGRSPLHF. CDR3 bases: TGTGCCAGCAGTTACTCCGGGACAATGGGCCGATCACCCCTCCACTTT.

V usage is TRBV29-1 and J usage is TRBJ2-1; either TRBD1 or TRBD2 may supply D (6 bases each). Germline CDR1 and CDR2: SQVTM and ANQGSEA. V lost 2 bases and J lost 9, with 17 bases in between. The CDR3 extends over 14 amino acids. CDR3: CSVEPDSVGGEQFF. Here the CDR3 DNA reads TGCAGCGTTGAACCGGACAGCGTGGGGGGTGAGCAGTTCTTC.

This clonotype was detected only once. Germline is not matched at one junction end, which may reflect a read error. The chain recombines TRBV7-2 with TRBJ2-2; TRBD1 aligns across 7 bases. From germline, CDR1 is SGHTA and CDR2 FQGNSA. The CDR3 spans 16 residues. The CDR3 here is CASSRPGQRYTGELWF. CDR3 DNA: TGTGCCAGCAGCCGACCGGGACAGCGCTACACCGGGGAGCTGTGGTTT.

The gene calls are TRBV7-2 and TRBJ2-7; TRBD1 matches at 8 bases. Germline V lookup: CDR1 SGHTA, CDR2 FQGNSA. J was trimmed by 3 bases and V by 5 bases; bases with no gene match: 6. The CDR3 is 14 amino acids. CDR3 region: CASSHRTGNYEQYV. DNA for the CDR3: TGTGCCAGCAGCCATAGGACAGGGAACTACGAGCAGTACGTC.

V is TRBV19 and J is TRBJ2-2; D is unclear. Germline CDR1 and CDR2: LNHDA and SQIVND (reference sequence). V was shortened by 8 bases and J by 2 bases, with 12 bases between the two germline ends. This CDR3 region has 14 residues. The CDR3 DNA sequence: TGTGCCAGTGCTTGGGCTTTAAACACCGGGGAGCTGTTTTTT. Translating gives CASAWALNTGELFF.

A few counts support this clonotype. The CDR3 sequence is CSATGTGNTGELFF. The CDR3 DNA follows: TGCAGCGCAACCGGGACAGGGAACACCGGGGAGCTGTTTTTT. The chain joins TRBV29-1 to TRBJ2-2; 8 nucleotides line up with TRBD1. This CDR3 has 14 amino acids. Trimming removed 7 bases from V and 1 base from J; junction bases left unmatched: 5. Germline loops: CDR1 SQVTM, CDR2 ANQGSEA.

The V gene is TRBV7-8, the J gene TRBJ2-6; the D gene is possibly TRBD1 (5 bases). V lost 5 bases and J lost 2, with 10 bases in between. This CDR3 spans 15 amino acids. The germline gives CDR1 SGHVS, CDR2 FQNEAQ. The CDR3 bases are TGTGCCAGCAGCAGGGGAATACCTGGGGCCAACGTCCTGACTTTC. Translated, it gives CASSRGIPGANVLTF.